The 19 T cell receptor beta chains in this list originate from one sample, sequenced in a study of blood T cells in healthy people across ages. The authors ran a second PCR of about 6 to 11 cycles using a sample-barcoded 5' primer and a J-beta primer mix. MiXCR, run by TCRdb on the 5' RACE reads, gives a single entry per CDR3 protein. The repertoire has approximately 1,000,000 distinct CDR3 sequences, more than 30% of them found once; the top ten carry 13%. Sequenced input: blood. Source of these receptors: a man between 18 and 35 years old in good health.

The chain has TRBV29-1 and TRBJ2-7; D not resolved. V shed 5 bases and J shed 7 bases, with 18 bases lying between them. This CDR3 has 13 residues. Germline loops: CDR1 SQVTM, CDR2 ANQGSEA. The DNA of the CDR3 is TGCAGCGTTCCCATAGACTCCTACAATGAGCAGTACTTC. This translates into CSVPIDSYNEQYF.

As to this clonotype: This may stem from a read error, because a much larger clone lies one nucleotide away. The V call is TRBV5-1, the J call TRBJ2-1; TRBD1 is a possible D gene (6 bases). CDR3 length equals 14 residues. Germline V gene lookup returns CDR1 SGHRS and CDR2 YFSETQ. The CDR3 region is CTSSLGDTNNEQFF. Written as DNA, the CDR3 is TGCACCAGCAGCTTGGGGGACACAAACAATGAGCAGTTCTTC.

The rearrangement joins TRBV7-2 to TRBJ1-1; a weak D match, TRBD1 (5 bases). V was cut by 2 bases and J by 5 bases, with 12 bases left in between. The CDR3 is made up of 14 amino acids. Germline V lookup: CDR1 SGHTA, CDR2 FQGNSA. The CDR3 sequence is CASSLRGPRTEAFF. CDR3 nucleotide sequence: TGTGCCAGCAGCTTACGGGGCCCGAGGACTGAAGCTTTCTTT. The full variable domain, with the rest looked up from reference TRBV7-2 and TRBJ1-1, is GAGVSQSPSNKVTEKGKDVELRCDPISGHTALYWYRQSLGQGLEFLIYFQGNSAPDKSGLPSDRFSAERTGGSVSTLTIQRTQQEDSAVYLCASSLRGPRTEAFFGQGTRLTVV.

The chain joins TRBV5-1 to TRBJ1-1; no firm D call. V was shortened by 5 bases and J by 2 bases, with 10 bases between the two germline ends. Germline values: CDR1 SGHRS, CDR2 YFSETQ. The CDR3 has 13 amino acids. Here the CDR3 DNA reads TGCGCCAGCAGACAGATATCTAACACTGAAGCTTTCTTT. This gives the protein CASRQISNTEAFF. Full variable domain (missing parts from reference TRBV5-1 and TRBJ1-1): KAGVTQTPRYLIKTRGQQVTLSCSPISGHRSVSWYQQTPGQGLQFLFEYFSETQRNKGNFPGRFSGRQFSNSRSEMNVSTLELGDSALYLCASRQISNTEAFFGQGTRLTVV.

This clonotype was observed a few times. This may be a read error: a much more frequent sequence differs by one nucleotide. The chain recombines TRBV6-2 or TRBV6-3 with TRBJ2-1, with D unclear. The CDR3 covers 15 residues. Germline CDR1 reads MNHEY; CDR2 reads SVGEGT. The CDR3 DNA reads TGTGCCAGCAGTTACCAGGACGGGCGCTACAGTGAGCAGTTCTTC. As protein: CASSYQDGRYSEQFF.

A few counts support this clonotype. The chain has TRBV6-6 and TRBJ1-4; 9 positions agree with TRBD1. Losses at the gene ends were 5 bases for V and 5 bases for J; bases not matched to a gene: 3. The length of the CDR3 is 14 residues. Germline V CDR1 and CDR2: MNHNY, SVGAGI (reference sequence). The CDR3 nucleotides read TGTGCCAGCAGTGAGACAGGGGGGAATGAAAAACTGTTTTTT. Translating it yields CASSETGGNEKLFF.

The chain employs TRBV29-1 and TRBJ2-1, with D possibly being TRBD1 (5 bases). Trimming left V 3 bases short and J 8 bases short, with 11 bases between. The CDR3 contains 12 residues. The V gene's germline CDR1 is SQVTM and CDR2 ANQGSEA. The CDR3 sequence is CSVDRAKYEQFF. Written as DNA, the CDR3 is TGCAGCGTTGACAGGGCGAAGTATGAGCAGTTCTTC.

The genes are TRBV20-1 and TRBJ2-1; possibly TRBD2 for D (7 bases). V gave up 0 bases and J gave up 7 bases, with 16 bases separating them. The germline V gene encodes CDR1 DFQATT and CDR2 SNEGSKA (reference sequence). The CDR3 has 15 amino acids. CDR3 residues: CSARDYRGARNEQFF. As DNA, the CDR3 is TGCAGTGCTAGAGATTATCGGGGGGCCAGAAATGAGCAGTTCTTC.

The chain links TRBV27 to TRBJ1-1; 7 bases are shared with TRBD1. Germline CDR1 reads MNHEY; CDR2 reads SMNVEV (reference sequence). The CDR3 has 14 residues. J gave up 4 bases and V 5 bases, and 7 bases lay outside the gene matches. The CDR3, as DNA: TGTGCCAGCAGTCCAGGGGGACATAGCACTGAAGCTTTCTTT. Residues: CASSPGGHSTEAFF.

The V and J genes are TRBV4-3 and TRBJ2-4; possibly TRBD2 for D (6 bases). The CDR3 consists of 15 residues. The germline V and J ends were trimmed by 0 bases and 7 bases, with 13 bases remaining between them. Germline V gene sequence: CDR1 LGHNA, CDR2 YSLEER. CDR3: CASSQEYSGRNIQYF. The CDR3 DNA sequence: TGCGCCAGCAGCCAAGAATACAGCGGGCGGAACATTCAGTACTTC.

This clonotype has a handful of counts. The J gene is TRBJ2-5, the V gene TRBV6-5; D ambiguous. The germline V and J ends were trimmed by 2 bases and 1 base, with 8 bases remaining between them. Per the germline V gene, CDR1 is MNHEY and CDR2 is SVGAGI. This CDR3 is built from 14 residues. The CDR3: CASSYGGSQETQYF. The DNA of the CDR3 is TGTGCCAGCAGTTACGGCGGCAGCCAAGAGACCCAGTACTTC.

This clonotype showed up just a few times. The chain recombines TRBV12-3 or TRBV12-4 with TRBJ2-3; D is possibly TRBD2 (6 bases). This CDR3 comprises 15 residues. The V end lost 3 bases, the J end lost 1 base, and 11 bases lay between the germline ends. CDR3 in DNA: TGTGCCAGCAGTTTTGGGGGGTACCGCACAGATACGCAGTATTTT. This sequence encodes CASSFGGYRTDTQYF.

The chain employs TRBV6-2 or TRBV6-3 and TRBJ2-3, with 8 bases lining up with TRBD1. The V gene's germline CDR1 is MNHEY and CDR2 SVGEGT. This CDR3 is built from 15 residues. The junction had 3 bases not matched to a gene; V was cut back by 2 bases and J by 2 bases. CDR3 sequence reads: CASSYGGQVTDTQYF. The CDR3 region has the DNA TGTGCCAGCAGTTACGGGGGACAGGTCACAGATACGCAGTATTTT.

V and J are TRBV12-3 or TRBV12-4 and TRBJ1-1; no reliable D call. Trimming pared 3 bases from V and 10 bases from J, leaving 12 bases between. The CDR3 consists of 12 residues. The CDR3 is CASSLTPLGAFF. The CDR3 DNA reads TGTGCCAGCAGTTTGACACCGCTGGGAGCTTTCTTT.

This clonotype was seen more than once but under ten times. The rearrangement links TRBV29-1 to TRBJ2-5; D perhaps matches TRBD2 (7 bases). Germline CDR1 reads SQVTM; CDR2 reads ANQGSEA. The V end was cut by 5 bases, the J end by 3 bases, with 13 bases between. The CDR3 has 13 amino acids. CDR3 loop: CSVHREGEETQYF. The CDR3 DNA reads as TGCAGCGTTCACAGGGAGGGGGAAGAGACCCAGTACTTC.

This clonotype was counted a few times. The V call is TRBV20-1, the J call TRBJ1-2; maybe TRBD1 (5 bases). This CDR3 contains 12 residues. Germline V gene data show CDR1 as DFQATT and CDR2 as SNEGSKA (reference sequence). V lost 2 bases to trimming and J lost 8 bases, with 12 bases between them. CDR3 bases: TGCAGTGCTAGACAGGGTTCATTGGGCTACACCTTC. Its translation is CSARQGSLGYTF.

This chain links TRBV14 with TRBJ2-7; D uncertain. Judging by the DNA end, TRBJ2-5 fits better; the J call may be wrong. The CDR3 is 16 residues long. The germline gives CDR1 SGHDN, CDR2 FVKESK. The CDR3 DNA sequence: TGTGCCAGCAGCCCGACTGGGCTTTGGAAAAGAGAGACCCAGTACTTC. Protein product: CASSPTGLWKRETQYF.

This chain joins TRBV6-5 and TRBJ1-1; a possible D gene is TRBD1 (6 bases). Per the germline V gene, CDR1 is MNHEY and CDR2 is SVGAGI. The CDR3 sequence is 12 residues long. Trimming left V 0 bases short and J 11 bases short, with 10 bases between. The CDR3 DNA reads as TGTGCCAGCAGTTACTCGAGGGGGTCGGCTTTCTTT. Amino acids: CASSYSRGSAFF.

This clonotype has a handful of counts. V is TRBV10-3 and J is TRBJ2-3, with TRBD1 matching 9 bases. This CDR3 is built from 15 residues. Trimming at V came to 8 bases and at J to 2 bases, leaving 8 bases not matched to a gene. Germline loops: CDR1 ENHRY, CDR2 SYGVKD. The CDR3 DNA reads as TGTGCCATCGGGACAGGGAACCAGACCACAGATACGCAGTATTTT. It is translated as CAIGTGNQTTDTQYF.